These T cell receptor beta chains were read from a single sample in a study of blood T cell repertoires in COVID-19. Sequencing was performed with immunoSEQ multiplex PCR; in TCRdb, only in-frame clones are kept and a portion is missing. The sample has about 200,000 clones; 86% are singletons. The sequenced sample consisted of PBMCs or T cells enriched from blood (not recorded which). The receptors here all came from a woman in her 40s with acute COVID-19. The CDR3 runs from the conserved cysteine through the conserved F or W. The D gene is left open where the match is weak. Only part of the rows carry a size: once, few, many, or a class if the clone is expanded.

j_call,d_call,v_call,clone_size,cdr3_aa,cdr3_nt
TRBJ1-1,TRBD1,TRBV3-1/TRBV3-2,.,CASRRSPRQGAQTEAFF,TGTGCCAGCAGACGATCCCCCCGACAGGGGGCGCAAACTGAAGCTTTCTTT
TRBJ1-6,.,TRBV6-2/TRBV6-3,.,CASSRDTGNSPLHF,TGTGCCAGCAGCCGGGACACTGGGAATTCACCCCTCCACTTT
TRBJ2-2,.,TRBV11-2,.,CASSPAGTGRTGELFF,TGTGCCAGCAGCCCAGCGGGGACAGGTCGCACCGGGGAGCTGTTTTTT
TRBJ1-4,.,TRBV14,.,CASSQDGTSQKLFF,TGTGCCAGCAGCCAAGACGGGACTAGTCAAAAACTGTTTTTT
TRBJ2-7,.,TRBV5-8,.,CASTKTASFSYEQYF,TGTGCCAGCACCAAGACAGCCTCTTTCTCCTACGAGCAGTACTTC
TRBJ2-7,.,TRBV28,.,CASSSNVYEQYF,TGTGCCAGCAGTTCTAACGTCTACGAGCAGTACTTC
TRBJ2-5,TRBD2,TRBV30,.,CACPPTSGRISETQYF,TGTGCCTGCCCCCCAACTAGCGGGAGGATTTCGGAGACCCAGTACTTC
TRBJ2-1,.,TRBV19,.,CASSILQYNEQFF,TGTGCCAGTAGTATTTTACAGTACAATGAGCAGTTCTTC
TRBJ2-7,.,TRBV6-2/TRBV6-3,.,CASSSGLKGYEQYF,TGTGCCAGCAGTTCTGGACTTAAGGGATACGAGCAGTACTTC
TRBJ1-5,TRBD1,TRBV28,.,CASSRTGLRSNQPQHF,TGTGCCAGCAGTCGGACAGGGTTGAGGAGCAATCAGCCCCAGCATTTT
TRBJ1-6,.,TRBV9,.,CASSANPRVAGDNSPLHF,TGTGCCAGCAGCGCTAACCCGCGCGTGGCGGGAGATAATTCACCCCTCCACTTT
TRBJ2-4,TRBD2,TRBV29-1,.,CSVDLGAGDIQYF,TGCAGCGTTGACTTAGGGGCGGGGGACATTCAGTACTTC
TRBJ2-4,.,TRBV15,.,CAPEPLSRVLAKNIQYF,TGTGCCCCCGAACCCTTATCGCGGGTTCTAGCCAAAAACATTCAGTACTTC
TRBJ1-1,.,TRBV3-1/TRBV3-2,.,CASSPPGGSEAFF,TGTGCCAGCAGCCCACCGGGGGGCTCTGAAGCTTTCTTT
TRBJ1-4,TRBD1,TRBV28,.,CASGEVGQGNEKLFF,TGTGCCAGCGGAGAGGTCGGACAGGGGAATGAAAAACTGTTTTTT
TRBJ2-3,.,TRBV5-5,.,CASSVGGSTDTQYF,TGTGCCAGCAGCGTGGGCGGGAGCACAGATACGCAGTATTTT
TRBJ1-2,.,TRBV9,.,CASSVEGNYGYTF,TGTGCCAGCAGCGTGGAGGGAAACTATGGCTACACCTTC
TRBJ1-1,TRBD1,TRBV7-3,few,CATPGTGDNTEAFF,TGTGCCACTCCAGGGACAGGCGATAACACTGAAGCTTTCTTT
TRBJ1-1,TRBD1,TRBV6-4,.,CASIPDRGGTEAFF,TGTGCCAGCATCCCGGACAGGGGGGGAACTGAAGCTTTCTTT
TRBJ2-6,.,TRBV30,.,CAWSVAPSGANVLTF,TGTGCCTGGAGTGTAGCACCCTCTGGGGCCAACGTCCTGACTTTC
TRBJ2-2,.,TRBV7-3,.,CASSLTPGASTGELFF,TGTGCCAGCAGCTTAACCCCAGGGGCGTCCACCGGGGAGCTGTTTTTT
TRBJ2-7,.,TRBV4-3,.,CASSQDRSRPYEQYF,TGCGCCAGCAGCCAAGATCGGTCTAGGCCCTACGAGCAGTACTTC